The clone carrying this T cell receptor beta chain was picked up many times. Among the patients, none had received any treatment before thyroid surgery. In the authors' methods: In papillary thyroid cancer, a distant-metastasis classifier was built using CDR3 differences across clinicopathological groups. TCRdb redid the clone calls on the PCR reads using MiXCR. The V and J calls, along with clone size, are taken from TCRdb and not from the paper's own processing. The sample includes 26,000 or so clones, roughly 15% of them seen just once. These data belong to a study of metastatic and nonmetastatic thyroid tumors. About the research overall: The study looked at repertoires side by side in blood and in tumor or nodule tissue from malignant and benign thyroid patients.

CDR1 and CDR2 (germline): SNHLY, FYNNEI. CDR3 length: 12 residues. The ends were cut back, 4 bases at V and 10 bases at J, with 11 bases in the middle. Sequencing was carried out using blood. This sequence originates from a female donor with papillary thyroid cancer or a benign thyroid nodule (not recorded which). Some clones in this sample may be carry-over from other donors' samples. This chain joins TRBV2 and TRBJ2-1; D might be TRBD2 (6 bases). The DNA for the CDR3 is TGTGCCAGCAGTGTTACTAGCAGGGAGCAGTTCTTC. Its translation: CASSVTSREQFF.